One and the same sample provided the 24 T cell receptor beta chains below, sequenced in a study of T cells after somatic rescue of genetic block. TCRdb's copy holds only in-frame clones and misses some; the assay was immunoSEQ multiplex PCR. The repertoire has some 90,000 clones, approximately 90% of them found once; the top ten carry roughly 1.7%. The material sequenced was peripheral blood mononuclear cells (PBMCs). The receptors originated from a young woman.

The chain joins TRBV7-9 to TRBJ1-1; TRBD1 aligns across 9 bases. V shed 5 bases and J 0 bases; nucleotides not matched to a gene: 7. CDR3 length: 16 residues. Germline CDR1 SEHNR, CDR2 FQNEAQ (reference sequence). The CDR3 region has the DNA TGTGCCAGCAGCCCCCCGGGACAGGGCATGAACACTGAAGCTTTCTTT. Its protein is CASSPPGQGMNTEAFF.

The chain has TRBV12-5 and TRBJ1-5; D may be TRBD1 (5 bases). Trimming shortened V by 0 bases and J by 5 bases, and 14 bases separated the two germline ends. The CDR3 totals 16 residues. Germline V gene lookup returns CDR1 LGHNT and CDR2 FRNRAP. CDR3 DNA: TGTGCTAGTGGTTTGGTACTACTCGGAGGGGATCAGCCCCAGCATTTT. Residues: CASGLVLLGGDQPQHF.

The chain links TRBV27 to TRBJ1-4; possible D gene TRBD1, 5 bases. V shed 0 bases and J shed 4 bases, with 15 bases lying between them. Germline V gene lookup returns CDR1 MNHEY and CDR2 SMNVEV (reference sequence). The CDR3 extends over 17 amino acids. The chain's CDR3 is CASSLSPALGDNEKLFF. The CDR3 DNA reads as TGTGCCAGCAGTTTATCTCCTGCCCTGGGGGATAATGAAAAACTGTTTTTT.

CDR3 loop: CASSLGLAVSYNEQFF. The DNA of the CDR3 is TGTGCCAGCAGCTTGGGACTAGCGGTCAGTTACAATGAGCAGTTCTTC. The genes are TRBV7-2 and TRBJ2-1; 11 nucleotides match TRBD2. V shed 3 bases and J 4 bases; nucleotides not matched to a gene: 5. The germline CDR1 and CDR2 sequences are SGHTA and FQGNSA. This CDR3 has 16 residues.

This sequence joins TRBV27 and TRBJ2-1; D ambiguous. There are 13 residues in the CDR3. CDR1 and CDR2 (germline): MNHEY, SMNVEV (reference sequence). V lost 5 bases and J 3 bases, leaving 8 bases between the germline ends. The CDR3 protein is CASSRLLYNEQFF. CDR3 DNA: TGTGCCAGCAGTCGCCTTCTCTACAATGAGCAGTTCTTC.

The gene calls are TRBV5-1 and TRBJ2-5, with TRBD2 identical over 8 bases. Germline CDR1 and CDR2: SGHRS and YFSETQ. The CDR3 sequence is 14 residues long. V trimming: 0 bases; J trimming: 5 bases; junction bases outside the gene matches: 3. The CDR3: CASSLVPSGETQYF. The CDR3 coding sequence is TGCGCCAGCAGCTTGGTTCCTAGCGGGGAGACCCAGTACTTC.

This clone was seen once. The V gene is TRBV27, the J gene TRBJ2-1; tentative D call: TRBD2 (5 bases). Germline-derived CDR1 and CDR2 are MNHEY and SMNVEV (reference sequence). The length of the CDR3 is 16 residues. With 6 bases removed from V and 5 bases from J, the gap between germline ends came to 20 bases. As DNA, the CDR3 is TGTGCCAGCAGCCCTTACGAGGGCAGGTTGGACAATGAGCAGTTCTTC. Residues: CASSPYEGRLDNEQFF.

The chain combines TRBV30 with TRBJ2-7, with 12 bases matching TRBD2. V lost 0 bases to trimming and J lost 3 bases; unmatched junction nucleotides: 12. The CDR3 length is 18 residues. Germline V CDR1 and CDR2: GTSNPN, SVGIG (reference sequence). In DNA form, the CDR3 reads TGTGCCTGGAGTGTACCTGTGGCTAGCGGGAGGGCCTACTACGAGCAGTACTTC. It is translated as CAWSVPVASGRAYYEQYF.

This clone was seen a few times. The rearrangement uses TRBV6-1 and TRBJ2-3, with 7 bases aligning to TRBD2. Germline-derived CDR1 and CDR2 are MNHNS and SASEGT. Trimming removed 1 base from V and 0 bases from J; junction bases left unmatched: 1. This CDR3 spans 15 amino acids. This CDR3 reads CASSEVSGSTDTQYF. CDR3 sequence (DNA): TGTGCCAGCAGTGAAGTTAGCGGGAGCACAGATACGCAGTATTTT.

CDR3 residues: CASRPGTPESGELFF. The CDR3 coding sequence is TGCGCCAGCAGACCCGGGACACCGGAAAGCGGGGAGCTGTTTTTT. The genes are TRBV5-1 and TRBJ2-2; the D gene is possibly TRBD1 (6 bases). Germline V gene data show CDR1 as SGHRS and CDR2 as YFSETQ. The CDR3 has 15 residues. V gave up 5 bases and J gave up 7 bases, with 18 bases separating them.

The chain has TRBV4-1 and TRBJ1-5; tentative D call: TRBD1 (5 bases). The CDR3 runs to 15 residues. Trimming took off 1 base at V and 0 bases at J, with 7 bases between the two ends. Germline V gene sequence: CDR1 MGHRA, CDR2 YSYEKL. The CDR3 DNA is TGCGCCAGCAGCCAAGGACAGAATAGCAATCAGCCCCAGCATTTT. Encoded protein: CASSQGQNSNQPQHF.

This chain joins TRBV15 and TRBJ1-1; D gene unclear. V was cut by 1 base and J by 4 bases, with 7 bases left in between. Germline values: CDR1 LNHNV, CDR2 YYDKDF (reference sequence). The CDR3 runs to 13 residues. CDR3 sequence (DNA): TGTGCCACCAGCAGAGCAGTGGGCACTGAAGCTTTCTTT. It is translated as CATSRAVGTEAFF.

The chain links TRBV11-2 to TRBJ1-1, with 9 nucleotides matching TRBD1. The CDR3 covers 15 residues. Unmatched junction bases numbered 4, after V lost 4 bases and J lost 1 base. Germline V gene lookup returns CDR1 SGHAT and CDR2 FQNNGV. This CDR3 is CASSSTGGPNTEAFF. CDR3 sequence (DNA): TGTGCCAGCAGCTCGACAGGGGGACCGAACACTGAAGCTTTCTTT.

The chain links TRBV5-1 to TRBJ2-1; no clear D gene. CDR3 length: 15 amino acids. V lost 5 bases to trimming and J lost 9 bases, with 21 bases between them. Germline CDR1 and CDR2: SGHRS and YFSETQ. CDR3 protein: CASRSHSITRGEQFF. The CDR3 nucleotides read TGCGCCAGCAGATCCCACTCCATCACGCGAGGTGAGCAGTTCTTC.

The CDR3 loop reads CASSLREGLGSYNEQFF. CDR3 DNA sequence: TGCGCCAGCAGCCTGAGGGAGGGACTAGGGTCCTACAATGAGCAGTTCTTC. This sequence joins TRBV5-1 and TRBJ2-1; 8 nucleotides align to TRBD2. The CDR3 is 17 amino acids. V was pared by 4 bases and J by 1 base, with 10 bases of the junction left unmatched. Germline CDR1 is SGHRS and CDR2 is YFSETQ.

This chain uses TRBV7-6 with TRBJ2-7, with D perhaps matching TRBD1 (6 bases). CDR3 length equals 14 residues. Germline CDR1 and CDR2: SGHVS and FNYEAQ. V was trimmed by 2 bases and J by 5 bases, leaving 13 bases between them. Here the CDR3 DNA reads TGTGCCAGCAGCTTAAATCAGGGGCCCAACGAGCAGTACTTC. Amino acids: CASSLNQGPNEQYF.

V and J are TRBV19 and TRBJ2-2; 9 bases map to TRBD1. Germline CDR1 and CDR2: LNHDA and SQIVND (reference sequence). CDR3 length: 14 residues. The J segment lost 4 bases and the V segment lost 6 bases, leaving 3 bases of the junction unmatched. CDR3 in DNA: TGTGCCAGTAGGAGGACAGGGGCCACCGGGGAGCTGTTTTTT. It yields the protein CASRRTGATGELFF.

This clone showed up just once. V usage is TRBV10-3 and J usage is TRBJ2-5; the D gene is possibly TRBD2 (7 bases). The CDR3 spans 12 residues. The V gene's germline CDR1 is ENHRY and CDR2 SYGVKD. V lost 11 bases to trimming and J lost 5 bases, with 15 bases between them. The CDR3 coding sequence is TGTGCCTCCCGGGGGGACATGGAGACCCAGTACTTC. Its translation is CASRGDMETQYF.

J is TRBJ2-7 and V is TRBV6-5; D remains ambiguous. V lost 3 bases and J 3 bases, leaving 15 bases between the germline ends. The length of the CDR3 is 15 residues. Germline CDR1 reads MNHEY; CDR2 reads SVGAGI. DNA for the CDR3: TGTGCCAGCAGTTATTCTCTCCCCTCGGACTACGAGCAGTACTTC. Its protein product is CASSYSLPSDYEQYF.

The chain uses TRBV10-3 and TRBJ2-6; 10 nucleotides match TRBD2. Germline CDR1 reads ENHRY; CDR2 reads SYGVKD. This CDR3 comprises 15 residues. V dropped 4 bases and J dropped 13; count of bases not matched to a gene: 10. CDR3 in DNA: TGTGCCATCAGTGGGGGACAGCGGGAGGGTGAAGTCCTGACTTTC. Amino acids: CAISGGQREGEVLTF.

V usage is TRBV10-1 and J usage is TRBJ2-1; D possibly corresponds to TRBD2 (5 bases). Trimming cost V 0 bases and J 7 bases, with 10 bases left between them. The CDR3 runs to 14 residues. In germline, CDR1 is WNHNN, CDR2 SYGVQD (reference sequence). CDR3 sequence reads: CASSESWTSNEQFF. The CDR3 DNA sequence: TGCGCCAGCAGTGAGTCCTGGACTTCGAATGAGCAGTTCTTC.

The rearrangement links TRBV11-3 to TRBJ2-3; 9 nucleotides agree with TRBD2. The CDR3 contains 17 residues. V lost 5 bases, J lost 0 bases, and 9 bases stayed unmatched. CDR1 and CDR2 (germline): SGHNT, YENEEA. CDR3 in DNA: TGTGCCAGCAGCCCCTCAAGGACTAGCGACAGCACAGATACGCAGTATTTT. Residues: CASSPSRTSDSTDTQYF.

The chain is built from TRBV18 and TRBJ2-1; weak D call: TRBD2 (6 bases). CDR3 size: 15 residues. The germline V and J ends were trimmed by 5 bases and 3 bases, with 14 bases remaining between them. Per the germline V gene, CDR1 is KGHSH and CDR2 is LQKENI. CDR3 loop: CASSFGGASYNEQFF. The CDR3 nucleotides read TGTGCCAGCTCATTCGGGGGTGCCAGCTACAATGAGCAGTTCTTC.

There are a few counts of this clone. This rearrangement joins TRBV19 to TRBJ1-2, with TRBD1 matching 10 bases. In germline, CDR1 is LNHDA, CDR2 SQIVND (reference sequence). V shed 4 bases and J 6 bases; nucleotides not matched to a gene: 5. The CDR3 contains 14 residues. CDR3 nucleotide sequence: TGTGCCAGTAGTAACCGGGGACAGGGGCATGGCTACACCTTC. This sequence encodes CASSNRGQGHGYTF. The full variable domain, completed using reference TRBV19 and TRBJ1-2, is DGGITQSPKYLFRKEGQNVTLSCEQNLNHDAMYWYRQDPGQGLRLIYYSQIVNDFQKGDIAEGYSVSREKKESFPLTVTSAQKNPTAFYLCASSNRGQGHGYTFGSGTRLTVV.